This T cell receptor beta chain was found in a study of cytomegalovirus exposure and HLA in healthy donors (dated by TCRdb to about 2017). With regard to the full study: According to an earlier analysis of 550 to 700 of the donors, about 179 million T cells yielded 95 million to 140 million unique TCR beta sequences and 276 Gb of sequence data. About 320 gigabases of sequencing data and some 85 million unique TCR sequences were included in an early release covering several hundred HLA-typed donors. Of the 300 to 450 genotyped donors, 70% to 90% were placed in the genetic ancestry cluster associated with self-reported Caucasian donors. The study aimed to test whether signatures of past pathogen exposure could be identified by cataloging public T cell receptors. The study used immunosequencing to profile the T cell repertoires of approximately 640 subjects and linked those repertoires to cytomegalovirus serostatus. A separate validation cohort of approximately 130 different subjects was used in addition to the roughly 670-subject first cohort. The study combined high-throughput TCR immunosequencing, statistical association of individual TCRs with disease status, and machine learning to predict cytomegalovirus infection status. A later analysis re-examined previously published TCR beta repertoires from 610 or so donors and added high-resolution HLA genotyping to investigate patterns of TCR occurrence. Rather than using new phenotypic data, the later analysis identified candidate immune exposures from TCR beta sequences and from how often those sequences occurred across donors. To decide whether each TCR beta V gene segment behaved as functional or pseudogenic, an earlier analysis of some 540 of the donors relied on high-throughput TCR beta sequencing. Donor age, sex, ethnicity and CMV serostatus were collected together with the repertoire data. A later genetic analysis took genome-wide SNP genotypes for 398 of the 666 donors and used that subset as a discovery cohort. All discovery cohort repertoires had been generated using a single sequencing platform. HLA typing included class I and class II loci at four-digit resolution. Typing coverage differed by locus: A, B, C, DRB1 and DQB1 were typed in roughly 620-640 donors, DQA1 in about 560, DPA1 in 600 to 610, and DPB1 in 472. Four or five DR-DQ haplotypes were handled as single units for association and clustering because linkage in the cohort was strong. Among about 360 genotyped donors of the cohort, an average of around 240,000 unique TCR beta nucleotide sequences were sequenced per donor, approximately 20% of them non-productive.

Overall study results and their limits: In vitro tests confirmed that a few of the cytomegalovirus-associated TCR beta chains recognize cytomegalovirus antigens. Compared with equally common non-associated chains, HLA-associated TCR beta chains in a later analysis were more clonally expanded and had lower generation probabilities. A later analysis reported that several top co-occurrence clusters appeared linked to parvovirus B19, influenza, CMV and Epstein-Barr virus. In this cohort, only TCR beta chains were sequenced, and detectable features were limited by the absence of alpha or paired-chain data. According to a later analysis, TCR association rates differed among HLA loci, with DRB1 alleles showing the most associated TCRs and HLA-C alleles showing the fewest. In a later genetic analysis, a missense DCLRE1C variant was associated with V-gene and J-gene trimming of TCR beta chains, and the association was replicated in an independent cohort. The sequencing pipeline was judged likely to have produced a cluster of highly shared sequence variants as a technical artifact. Because some donors lacked HLA typing at each locus, the association tests relied only on the typed subset. The classifier was reported to diagnose cytomegalovirus status with high specificity and sensitivity in both the original and validation cohorts. In a later genetic analysis, fewer N-insertions in productive TCRs were reported among donors in an Asian-associated ancestry cluster than the roughly 700-donor mean. A further reported finding was that TCR beta sequences accurately predicted the HLA-A and HLA-B alleles for most subjects in the first cohort. A total of some 180 TCR beta chains were listed by the study as associated with cytomegalovirus. An earlier analysis of 450 to 750 of the donors showed that most TCR beta V segments appeared in productive rearrangements either about 90% or about 30% of the time, which broadly matched IMGT annotations. According to a later analysis, most CMV-associated TCR beta chains appeared to be HLA-restricted, and the HLA associations seemed to be driven largely by CMV exposure. Specific HLA alleles were associated with roughly 17,000 TCR beta sequences at a false discovery rate of 0.05 in a later analysis. Linkage disequilibrium might explain the correlated functional status among segregating V segments, but an unknown experimental factor could not be excluded. Most TCR sequences were seen in very few donors, while some public TCRs were found in many individuals. The presence/absence analyses assumed that sequencing depth was roughly uniform across donors, and that assumption may not be true. For the cohort, immune exposure information was limited to CMV serostatus. Some IMGT-functional V segments, including TRBV6-2 and TRBV6-3, could not be distinguished by the 87-base-pair reads and were therefore excluded. The authors suggested that the approach could potentially be extended to other disease states and immunological phenotypes. Because counts were too low, approximately 18 rarely observed V segments, including chromosome 9 orphons, were excluded from the earlier analysis of 587 of the donors. Assigning TCR associations to individual alleles was difficult when HLA alleles, especially DR and DQ, strongly co-occurred.

CDR1 and CDR2, per the germline V gene (reference sequence), are GTSNPN and SVGIG. V is cut back by 5 bases and J by 5 bases, with 2 bases in the junction unmatched. The CDR3 holds 13 amino acids from the cysteine to the phenylalanine. The sequence is cut down to CDR3 DNA, 39 bases in frame from base 1. The cohort comprised 550 to 700 healthy bone marrow donors. At the time of sampling, all cohort members were nominally healthy, though unrecorded immune exposures were likely present. The donor tested CMV seropositive, placing the donor among the 250 to 350 seropositive members of the cohort. Every donor gave a peripheral blood sample, and the peripheral blood mononuclear cells from that sample were used for TCR beta sequencing. The Qiagen DNeasy Blood Extraction Kit was used to extract genomic DNA from the blood cell samples. Details on this clone: The antigen it binds to is not known. Per-nucleotide qualities are absent, and no much larger clonotype sits a single base away.

Library preparation employed the immunoSEQ multiplex PCR assay. The multiplex PCR relied on a mix of 60 forward primers for TCR Vbeta segments and 13 reverse primers for TCR Jbeta segments. A multiplex PCR assay on genomic DNA amplified the CDR3 region of rearranged TCR beta genes. On the Illumina HiSeq System, the amplified TCR beta libraries were sequenced as 87-base-pair reads. The original methods were these. Across the roughly 670 repertoires, a later analysis counted tens of millions of unique TCR beta chains, 8.5 million to 12 million of which were shared by at least two donors. To remove PCR and sequencing errors, raw reads were error-corrected and collapsed into unique sequences using a nearest-neighbor algorithm that merged closely related sequences. Alignment of CDR3 sequences to IMGT reference sequences was used to assign V, D and J gene segments. Each retained sequence needed at least a six-nucleotide match to both a V gene segment and a J gene segment. Rearrangements were classified as productive when the CDR3 lacked stop codons and remained in frame with V and J, and all other rearrangements were classified as non-productive. CDR3 was defined according to IMGT convention as the region running from the second conserved V-encoded cysteine to the conserved J-encoded phenylalanine. The earlier analysis of about 570 of the donors excluded any sequence lacking an unambiguous match to a single V gene segment. An earlier analysis of a few hundred of the donors classified V segments as functional when productive rearrangements were above 56.7% and as segregating when the standard deviation between donors was above 5%. A statistical classification framework was developed to diagnose cytomegalovirus status using the catalog of TCR beta chain sequences. A later analysis assigned V and J genes by comparing TCR nucleotide sequences with IMGT/GENE-DB human TR gene sequences. In a later analysis, CDR3 sequences and most-parsimonious VDJ recombination scenarios were assigned using the TCRdist pipeline. In a later analysis, each TCR beta chain was defined by its CDR3 amino acid sequence together with its V-gene family, and reads without a unique V-gene family were excluded. To address suspected cross-contamination and a sequencing artifact, a later analysis removed 592 highly shared, low-generation-probability nucleotide sequences. In a later analysis, a clonal expansion index was calculated for each public chain from normalized within-repertoire ranks of inferred template counts. A later analysis computed generation probabilities with a VDJ recombination model fitted to out-of-frame rearrangements, and checked the results against IGoR. In a later analysis, TCR-TCR, TCR-HLA and TCR-CMV co-occurrence was scored with hypergeometric tests, and a repertoire-size bias correction was applied to TCR pairs. False discovery rates were estimated in a later analysis by permuting HLA or CMV assignments 20 times. A later analysis grouped co-occurring TCRs with DBSCAN, adding TCRdist sequence similarity when clustering within HLA-allele-positive subsets. Repertoires with fewer than 30,000 or more than 120,000 public chains were left out of co-occurrence clustering, as were roughly five repertoires with anomalous nucleotide sharing. TCRdb obtained this table from immuneACCESS and retained in-frame rearrangements with V and J assigned. These tables miss some clones; where compared with another copy, unresolved V genes account for less than half of the shortfall, and the remainder is unexplained. V, J and clone size are those of that table, while D and trimming were read from the DNA. This sample holds approximately 100,000 clones; roughly 83% were observed only once. The ten top clones hold more than 3.5% of the sample.

The clonotype comes from a female donor in good health and CMV-seropositive. Specimen: PBMCs. This sequence uses TRBV30 and TRBJ1-5; 11 middle bases align to TRBD1. CDR3 protein: CAWAGQGDQPQHF. The sequenced DNA is TGTGCCTGGGCGGGACAGGGGGATCAGCCCCAGCATTTT. Extended through the reference TRBV30 and TRBJ1-5 proteins, this CDR3 yields the full variable domain: SQTIHQWPATLVQPVGSPLSLECTVEGTSNPNLYWYRQAAGRGLQLLFYSVGIGQISSEVPQNLSASRPQDRQFILSSKKLLLSDSGFYLCAWAGQGDQPQHFGDGTRLSIL.